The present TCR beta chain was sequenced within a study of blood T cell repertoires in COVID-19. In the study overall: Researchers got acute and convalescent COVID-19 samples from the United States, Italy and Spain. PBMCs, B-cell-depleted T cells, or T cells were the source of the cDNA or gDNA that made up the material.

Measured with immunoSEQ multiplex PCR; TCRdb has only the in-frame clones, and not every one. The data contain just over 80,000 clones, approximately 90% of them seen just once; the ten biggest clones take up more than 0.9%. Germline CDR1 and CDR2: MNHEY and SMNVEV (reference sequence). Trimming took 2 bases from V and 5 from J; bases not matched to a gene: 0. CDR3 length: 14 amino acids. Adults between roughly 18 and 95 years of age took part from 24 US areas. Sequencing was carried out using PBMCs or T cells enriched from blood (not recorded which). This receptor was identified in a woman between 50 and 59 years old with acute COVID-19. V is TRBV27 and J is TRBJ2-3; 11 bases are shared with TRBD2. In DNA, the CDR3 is TGTGCCAGCAGTTTAACTAGCGGGAGAGATACGCAGTATTTT. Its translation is CASSLTSGRDTQYF.